The entry that follows covers one T cell receptor (beta chain) sequence. Data came from immunoSEQ multiplex PCR; TCRdb stores just in-frame clones and leaves some out. The sample has approximately 120,000 clones, approximately 82% seen once. These data belong to a study of blood T cell repertoires in COVID-19. CDR3 length equals 15 residues. The V end was cut by 5 bases, the J end by 4 bases, with 17 bases between. CDR1 is SEHNR and CDR2 is FQNEAQ in the germline V gene (reference sequence). This rearrangement joins TRBV7-9 to TRBJ1-1; maybe TRBD1 (5 bases). The sequence was collected from a man aged 55 to 70 with acute or convalescent COVID-19. Material: peripheral blood. The CDR3 DNA reads TGTGCCAGCAGCCCCATAGGGGCCCCGGTCACTGAAGCTTTCTTT. Its protein is CASSPIGAPVTEAFF.